This T cell receptor beta chain is drawn from a study of Ad26.COV2.S vaccination and SARS-CoV-2 variants. The length of the CDR3 is 14 residues. V was shortened by 5 bases and J by 6 bases, with 11 bases between the two germline ends. Germline CDR1 is SEHNR and CDR2 is FQNEAQ (reference sequence). Generated by immunoSEQ multiplex PCR, the TCRdb table keeps only in-frame clones and is missing some. This sample has 350,000 to 550,000 clones, with about 91% found just once. Treatment: roughly 18 received Ad26.COV2.S at low or high dose, single or two shots; a few received placebo; per-sample allocation not given. All samples were drawn on day 63, counting from the first vaccine or placebo injection. Adults aged 18-55 years in Boston included the donor.

This sequence originates from a person aged 18-65 years who received the Ad26.COV2.S COVID-19 vaccine or a placebo. The chain uses TRBV7-9 and TRBJ1-6, with D perhaps TRBD1 (6 bases). The sequencing used peripheral blood, collected in a trial of Ad26.COV2.S vaccine versus placebo. CDR3 residues: CASSLGTTNSPLHF. CDR3 coding DNA: TGTGCCAGCAGCCTCGGGACAACTAATTCACCCCTCCACTTT.